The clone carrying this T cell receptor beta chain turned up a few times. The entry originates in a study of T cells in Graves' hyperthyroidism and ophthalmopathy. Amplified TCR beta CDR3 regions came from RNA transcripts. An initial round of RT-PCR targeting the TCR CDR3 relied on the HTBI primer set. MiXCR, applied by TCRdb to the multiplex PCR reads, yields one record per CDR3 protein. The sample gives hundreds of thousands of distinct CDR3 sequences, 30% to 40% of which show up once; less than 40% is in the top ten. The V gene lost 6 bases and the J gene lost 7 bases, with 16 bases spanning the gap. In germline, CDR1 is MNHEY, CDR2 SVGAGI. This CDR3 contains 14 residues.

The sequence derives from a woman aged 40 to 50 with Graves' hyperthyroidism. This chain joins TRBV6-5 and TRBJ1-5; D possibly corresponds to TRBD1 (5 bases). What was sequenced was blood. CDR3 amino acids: CASRAGTSGQPQHF. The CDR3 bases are TGTGCCAGCAGGGCCGGGACCTCGGGGCAGCCCCAGCATTTT.